What follows are 15 T cell receptor beta chains derived from one specimen sequenced in a study of blood T cell repertoires in COVID-19. Profiled with immunoSEQ multiplex PCR; TCRdb holds only in-frame clones, not every one. The sample contains just over 300,000 clones, 85% to 90% of which appear only once. Material: PBMCs or T cells enriched from blood (not recorded which). The source of these receptors is a man aged 25-45 years who had recovered from COVID-19.

This clone was counted once. The CDR3: CATSDLEEKLFF. Written as DNA, the CDR3 is TGTGCCACCAGTGACTTAGAGGAAAAACTGTTTTTT. V and J are TRBV24-1 and TRBJ1-4; D is ambiguous. The V end lost 4 bases, the J end lost 8 bases, and 7 bases lay between the germline ends. The CDR3 loop spans 12 amino acids. From germline, CDR1 is KGHDR and CDR2 SFDVKD.

The chain recombines TRBV25-1 with TRBJ1-2; the match to TRBD1 covers 9 bases. J lost 4 bases, V lost 3 bases, and 9 bases had no gene match. Germline CDR1 and CDR2: MGHDK and SYGVNS. The CDR3 sequence is 16 residues long. CDR3 residues: CASSDRDREGSYGYTF. The CDR3 coding sequence is TGTGCCAGCAGTGACCGGGACAGGGAAGGTAGCTATGGCTACACCTTC.

This clone was recorded a few times. Other DNA variants within this sample encode the same CDR3. The gene calls are TRBV30 and TRBJ1-3, with D perhaps matching TRBD1 (5 bases). V dropped 1 base and J dropped 1 base, with 14 bases sitting between them. Per the germline V gene, CDR1 is GTSNPN and CDR2 is SVGIG (reference sequence). This CDR3 spans 16 amino acids. In DNA, the CDR3 is TGTGCCTGGAGTGCAGGAACGGGGGGGTCTGGAAACACCATATATTTT. It yields the protein CAWSAGTGGSGNTIYF.

The rearrangement joins TRBV27 to TRBJ1-6; maybe TRBD1 (5 bases). Germline lookup yields CDR1 MNHEY and CDR2 SMNVEV (reference sequence). Deletions cut 6 bases from V and 8 bases from J, with 14 bases between. This CDR3 comprises 14 residues. The DNA of the CDR3 is TGTGCCAGCAGCCCAAGGGGTCGCGATTCACCCCTCCACTTT. Residues: CASSPRGRDSPLHF.

V usage is TRBV5-1 and J usage is TRBJ2-7; 10 bases map to TRBD2. Germline CDR1 is SGHRS and CDR2 is YFSETQ. There are 16 residues in the CDR3. The V and J ends lost 4 bases and 2 bases, in that order; junction bases with no gene match: 9. The CDR3 sequence is CASSPGTSEIPYEQYF. CDR3 coding DNA: TGCGCCAGCAGCCCCGGGACTAGCGAAATACCCTACGAGCAGTACTTC.

The V call is TRBV19, the J call TRBJ2-3; 10 positions match TRBD1. The V gene end was trimmed by 8 bases and the J gene end by 5 bases; junction bases not matched to a gene: 4. This CDR3 contains 13 residues. Germline CDR1 and CDR2: LNHDA and SQIVND (reference sequence). The CDR3 protein is CASHDRGRDTQYF. The CDR3 coding sequence is TGTGCCAGTCATGACAGGGGGCGAGATACGCAGTATTTT.

The chain uses TRBV5-8 and TRBJ2-3; maybe TRBD1 (6 bases). CDR3 size: 16 residues. V was cut by 2 bases and J by 3 bases, with 16 bases left in between. Germline V gene lookup returns CDR1 SGHTS and CDR2 YDEGEE. The CDR3 spells CASSLARTANTDTQYF. Written as DNA, the CDR3 is TGTGCCAGCAGCTTAGCCAGGACAGCCAATACAGATACGCAGTATTTT. Filled out from reference TRBV5-8 and TRBJ2-3, the complete variable domain reads EAGVTQSPTHLIKTRGQQATLRCSPISGHTSVYWYQQALGLGLQFLLWYDEGEERNRGNFPPRFSGRQFPNYSSELNVNALELEDSALYLCASSLARTANTDTQYFGPGTRLTVL.

The chain has TRBV7-2 and TRBJ2-3; no reliable D call. The germline CDR1 and CDR2 sequences are SGHTA and FQGNSA. This CDR3 has 20 amino acids. The germline V and J ends were trimmed by 0 bases and 1 base, with 23 bases remaining between them. CDR3 protein: CASSLAVSTAHAVRTDTQYF. Written as DNA, the CDR3 is TGTGCCAGCAGCTTAGCTGTCTCCACAGCTCACGCTGTTCGCACAGATACGCAGTATTTT.

The rearrangement links TRBV5-1 to TRBJ1-3, with a tentative D call TRBD1 (6 bases). The V gene lost 4 bases and the J gene lost 8 bases, with 19 bases spanning the gap. Per the germline V gene, CDR1 is SGHRS and CDR2 is YFSETQ. There are 15 residues in the CDR3. DNA for the CDR3: TGCGCCAGCAGCCTGGACGCAATCAGGGGAGACACCATATATTTT. Its translation is CASSLDAIRGDTIYF.

This chain connects TRBV10-1 to TRBJ2-7, with TRBD1 identical over 8 bases. With 4 bases clipped from V and 3 bases from J, the junction kept 11 bases outside the gene matches. This CDR3 has 16 residues. The V gene's germline CDR1 is WNHNN and CDR2 SYGVQD (reference sequence). The CDR3: CASSGGTGDLLYEQYF. The CDR3, as DNA: TGCGCCAGCAGTGGAGGGACAGGCGATCTTCTCTACGAGCAGTACTTC.

About this clone: Other nucleotide sequences from this sample produce the same CDR3. The gene calls are TRBV18 and TRBJ1-1, with 7 bases that match TRBD1. Looked up from germline, CDR1 is KGHSH and CDR2 is LQKENI. CDR3 length: 13 amino acids. J lost 1 base, V lost 4 bases, and 0 bases had no gene match. In DNA, the CDR3 is TGTGCCAGCTCACAGGGGGCGAACACTGAAGCTTTCTTT. Amino acids: CASSQGANTEAFF.

The chain links TRBV19 to TRBJ1-2; possibly TRBD1 for D (6 bases). Trimming shortened V by 8 bases and J by 4 bases, and 20 bases separated the two germline ends. This CDR3 is built from 15 residues. CDR1 is LNHDA, CDR2 SQIVND, per germline (reference sequence). Here the CDR3 reads CASPARRGARYGYTF. The CDR3 region has the DNA TGTGCCAGTCCCGCGCGACGGGGGGCTCGCTATGGCTACACCTTC.

The chain carries TRBV5-1 and TRBJ2-1; 8 bases are shared with TRBD2. Germline lookup yields CDR1 SGHRS and CDR2 YFSETQ. With 2 bases clipped from V and 4 bases from J, the junction kept 2 bases outside the gene matches. CDR3 length: 14 residues. The CDR3 loop reads CASSFGGGYNEQFF. CDR3 DNA: TGCGCCAGCAGCTTCGGCGGGGGGTACAATGAGCAGTTCTTC.

The chain is built from TRBV4-2 and TRBJ2-7; TRBD1 aligns across 7 bases. Germline V gene data show CDR1 as LGHNA and CDR2 as YNFKEQ. V lost 4 bases, J lost 5 bases, and 8 bases stayed unmatched. This CDR3 has 14 amino acids. CDR3 amino acids: CASSLSTGRDEQYF. In DNA form, the CDR3 reads TGTGCCAGCAGCCTATCGACAGGGAGAGACGAGCAGTACTTC.

The J gene is TRBJ2-7, the V gene TRBV28; 10 nucleotides line up with TRBD2. V trimming: 2 bases; J trimming: 12 bases; junction bases outside the gene matches: 10. Germline lookup yields CDR1 MDHEN and CDR2 SYDVKM. The length of the CDR3 is 14 residues. This CDR3 is CASSLGGAGGWPYF. DNA of the CDR3: TGTGCCAGCAGTTTAGGCGGAGCGGGGGGGTGGCCGTACTTC.